Each of the 21 T cell receptor beta chains below was sequenced from the same sample in a study of post-analysis software for immune sequencing data. Prepared libraries of TCR beta cDNA carried unique molecular identifiers. TCRdb analysed the PCR reads with MiXCR anew, one entry per CDR3 protein. The repertoire holds about 820,000 distinct CDR3 sequences, with 53% as singletons. Which antigens these TCRs recognize remains unknown. General study points: Among several TRBV segments more frequent in patients than controls were TRBV5-6, TRBV5-1 and TRBV20-1.

The sample taken for sequencing was blood. These TCRs come from a girl between 10 and 17 years old with multiple sclerosis.

This clonotype was observed a few times. J is TRBJ2-6 and V is TRBV12-3 or TRBV12-4, with D unclear. V was shortened by 2 bases and J by 2 bases, with 13 bases between the two germline ends. The CDR3 totals 17 residues. The CDR3 sequence is CASSLFRLEAGANVLTF. CDR3 DNA: TGTGCCAGCAGTTTATTCAGGCTAGAAGCTGGGGCCAACGTCCTGACTTTC.

The rearrangement links TRBV20-1 to TRBJ2-1; 12 bases are a match to TRBD2. V trimming: 4 bases; J trimming: 9 bases; junction bases outside the gene matches: 7. The CDR3 length is 14 residues. CDR1 and CDR2 from the germline V gene are DFQATT and SNEGSKA (reference sequence). CDR3 residues: CSAKLAGGLSEQFF. CDR3 in DNA: TGCAGTGCTAAGCTAGCGGGGGGGCTTAGTGAGCAGTTCTTC.

V and J are TRBV6-1 and TRBJ2-7; D is possibly TRBD1 (5 bases). V gave up 7 bases and J gave up 5 bases, with 27 bases separating them. Germline lookup yields CDR1 MNHNS and CDR2 SASEGT. This CDR3 has 17 residues. The CDR3 DNA is TGTGCCAGCACCGCCCTAAGGGGCTCGGAGTTCTTCGACGAGCAGTACTTC. Translating gives CASTALRGSEFFDEQYF.

The chain's CDR3 is CASTSEGDEQFF. CDR3 nucleotide sequence: TGTGCCAGCACCTCGGAGGGGGATGAGCAGTTCTTC. The V gene is TRBV7-9, the J gene TRBJ2-1, with D perhaps matching TRBD1 or TRBD2 (6 bases each). In germline, CDR1 is SEHNR, CDR2 FQNEAQ (reference sequence). The CDR3 covers 12 residues. V lost 7 bases, J lost 8 bases, and 12 bases lay in between.

CDR3 region: CATSSRRGETQYF. The CDR3 coding sequence is TGTGCCACCAGCAGTCGCAGGGGGGAGACCCAGTACTTC. The chain carries TRBV15 and TRBJ2-5, with 7 bases fitting TRBD1. The germline gives CDR1 LNHNV, CDR2 YYDKDF (reference sequence). This CDR3 contains 13 residues. Unmatched junction bases numbered 3, after V lost 3 bases and J lost 5 bases.

A few counts support this clonotype. The chain carries TRBV20-1 and TRBJ2-1; TRBD2 matches at 8 bases. Germline V gives CDR1 DFQATT, CDR2 SNEGSKA (reference sequence). Trimming cost V 6 bases and J 7 bases; bases outside gene matches: 11. The CDR3 extends over 14 amino acids. This chain's CDR3 is CSARTGGGLNEQFF. The CDR3 nucleotides are TGCAGTGCCCGCACGGGGGGGGGTCTAAATGAGCAGTTCTTC.

This clonotype was detected only a few times. The chain employs TRBV4-1 and TRBJ2-7; 8 bases are a match to TRBD2. CDR3 length: 16 residues. Germline V CDR1 and CDR2: MGHRA, YSYEKL. J lost 4 bases, V lost 0 bases, and 8 bases had no gene match. In DNA, the CDR3 is TGCGCCAGCAGCCAAGAAAGGGCTAGCGGGCTTTACGAGCAGTACTTC. Translating it yields CASSQERASGLYEQYF.

The chain couples TRBV29-1 to TRBJ1-5; D might be TRBD1 (5 bases). Germline-derived CDR1 and CDR2 are SQVTM and ANQGSEA. The CDR3 is 14 residues long. Trimming shortened V by 7 bases and J by 5 bases, and 18 bases separated the two germline ends. The CDR3 DNA reads TGCAGCGCCGCGGCGAGGGGAGTAGATCAGCCCCAGCATTTT. Its protein is CSAAARGVDQPQHF.

V usage is TRBV12-3 or TRBV12-4 and J usage is TRBJ1-2, with D uncertain. The CDR3 runs to 13 residues. Trimming removed 4 bases from V and 0 bases from J, with 6 bases in between. In nucleotides, the CDR3 is TGTGCCAGCAGTTCGTATACTAACTATGGCTACACCTTC. The encoded protein is CASSSYTNYGYTF.

The rearrangement uses TRBV20-1 and TRBJ1-5; no clear D gene. The CDR3 is made up of 14 amino acids. Germline CDR1 is DFQATT and CDR2 is SNEGSKA (reference sequence). V lost 3 bases to trimming and J lost 3 bases, with 12 bases between them. The DNA of the CDR3 is TGCAGTGCTAGCAATTGGGGTGACAATCAGCCCCAGCATTTT. It translates to CSASNWGDNQPQHF.

Of note for this clonotype: An end of the junction differs from the germline gene, which may be a read error. The chain has TRBV7-9 and TRBJ1-5; no definite D call. The germline V gene has CDR1 SEHNR and CDR2 FQNEAQ (reference sequence). This CDR3 is built from 14 residues. The CDR3 region has the DNA TGTGCCTGCAGCTCCTACAGTACCGATCAGCCCCAGCATTTT. Translation gives CACSSYSTDQPQHF.

V gene TRBV5-1 combines with J gene TRBJ2-1; TRBD2 matches 13 bases. V shed 1 base and J 9 bases; nucleotides not matched to a gene: 16. Germline V gene lookup returns CDR1 SGHRS and CDR2 YFSETQ. This CDR3 spans 19 amino acids. The DNA of the CDR3 is TGCGCCAGCAGCTTGCCACAGGGGATAACTAGCGGGAGGGCCGGTGAGCAGTTCTTC. As protein: CASSLPQGITSGRAGEQFF.

This clonotype was found a few times. The rearrangement joins TRBV5-1 to TRBJ2-3; D not certain. The CDR3 contains 14 residues. Germline CDR1 reads SGHRS; CDR2 reads YFSETQ. The germline V and J ends were trimmed by 0 bases and 6 bases, with 11 bases remaining between them. The DNA for the CDR3 is TGCGCCAGCAGCTTGGGTGTCTCGTCGGATACGCAGTATTTT. The encoded protein is CASSLGVSSDTQYF.

The CDR3 nucleotides read TGCAGCGTTGAAGGGGGAGTCGTTACTGAAGCTTTCTTT. Amino acids: CSVEGGVVTEAFF. The chain joins TRBV29-1 to TRBJ1-1; D is unclear. From germline, CDR1 is SQVTM and CDR2 ANQGSEA. The CDR3 has 13 amino acids. V gave up 1 base and J gave up 5 bases, with 11 bases separating them.

The genes are TRBV6-6 and TRBJ1-2; 10 bases line up with TRBD1. The V gene's germline CDR1 is MNHNY and CDR2 SVGAGI (reference sequence). The J segment lost 8 bases and the V segment lost 6 bases, leaving 15 bases of the junction unmatched. The CDR3 is 16 amino acids. CDR3 sequence reads: CASSNSWPTGGSGYTF. CDR3 in DNA: TGTGCCAGCAGCAATTCCTGGCCGACAGGGGGCTCCGGCTACACCTTC.

The chain employs TRBV7-2 and TRBJ2-5, with TRBD2 matching over 7 bases. The germline gives CDR1 SGHTA, CDR2 FQGNSA. J lost 1 base, V lost 5 bases, and 7 bases had no gene match. This CDR3 region has 15 residues. As DNA, the CDR3 is TGTGCCAGCAGCCTATACACGGGGGGCCAAGAGACCCAGTACTTC. As protein: CASSLYTGGQETQYF.

This clonotype has only a few counts. This chain joins TRBV7-2 and TRBJ1-2, with a tentative D call TRBD1 (5 bases). The CDR3 covers 12 residues. The V end lost 1 base, the J end lost 6 bases, and 6 bases lay between the germline ends. Per the germline V gene, CDR1 is SGHTA and CDR2 is FQGNSA. The CDR3 sequence is CASSLVRDGYTF. CDR3 in DNA: TGTGCCAGCAGCTTAGTCAGGGATGGCTACACCTTC. The whole variable domain, filled in from reference TRBV7-2 and TRBJ1-2, reads GAGVSQSPSNKVTEKGKDVELRCDPISGHTALYWYRQSLGQGLEFLIYFQGNSAPDKSGLPSDRFSAERTGGSVSTLTIQRTQQEDSAVYLCASSLVRDGYTFGSGTRLTVV.

A few counts support this clonotype. The chain has TRBV5-1 and TRBJ2-1, with 10 bases fitting TRBD2. CDR1 and CDR2 (germline): SGHRS, YFSETQ. This CDR3 comprises 18 residues. With 0 bases clipped from V and 9 bases from J, the junction kept 15 bases outside the gene matches. CDR3 bases: TGCGCCAGCAGCTTGGTATGGAGGCTAGGAGCGGGAGGGGCTGAGCAGTTCTTC. This encodes CASSLVWRLGAGGAEQFF.

In this sample, this clonotype turned up a few times. The V call is TRBV11-2, the J call TRBJ2-5; TRBD1 agrees at 8 bases. The CDR3 totals 14 residues. The J segment lost 3 bases and the V segment lost 5 bases, leaving 5 bases of the junction unmatched. CDR1 SGHAT and CDR2 FQNNGV come from the germline V gene. This CDR3 reads CASSGRTGKETQYF. The CDR3, as DNA: TGTGCCAGCAGCGGCAGGACAGGGAAAGAGACCCAGTACTTC.

V is TRBV25-1 and J is TRBJ1-5, with a weak D call TRBD1 (5 bases). Germline loops: CDR1 MGHDK, CDR2 SYGVNS. Trimming pared 6 bases from V and 1 base from J, leaving 10 bases between. The CDR3 is made up of 14 amino acids. In DNA form, the CDR3 reads TGTGCCAGCAGCGGGGGGAAGAGCAATCAGCCCCAGCATTTT. It specifies CASSGGKSNQPQHF.

The chain links TRBV12-3 or TRBV12-4 to TRBJ2-7, with D possibly TRBD2 on 7 matching bases. V was cut by 8 bases and J by 0 bases, with 17 bases left in between. The length of the CDR3 is 15 residues. This CDR3 reads CASWEGGGSSYEQYF. In DNA form, the CDR3 reads TGTGCCAGCTGGGAAGGGGGAGGGAGCTCCTACGAGCAGTACTTC.